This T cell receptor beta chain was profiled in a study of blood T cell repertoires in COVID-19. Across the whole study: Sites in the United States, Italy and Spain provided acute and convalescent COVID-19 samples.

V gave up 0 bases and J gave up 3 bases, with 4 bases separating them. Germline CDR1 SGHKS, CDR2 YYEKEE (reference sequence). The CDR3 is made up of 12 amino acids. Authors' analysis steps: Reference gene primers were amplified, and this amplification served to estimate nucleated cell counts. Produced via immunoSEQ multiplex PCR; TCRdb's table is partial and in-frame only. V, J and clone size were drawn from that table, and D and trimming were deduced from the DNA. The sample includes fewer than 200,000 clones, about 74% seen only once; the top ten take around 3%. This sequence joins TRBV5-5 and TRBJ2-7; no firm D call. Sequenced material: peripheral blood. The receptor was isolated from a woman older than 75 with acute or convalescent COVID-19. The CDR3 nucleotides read TGTGCCAGCAGCTTGGCCAACTACGAGCAGTACTTC. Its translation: CASSLANYEQYF.